The 24 T cell receptor beta chains given below trace back to one sample, sequenced in a study of cytomegalovirus exposure and HLA in healthy donors. With 60 Vbeta and 13 Jbeta primers, the PCR was carried out. Data came from immunoSEQ multiplex PCR; TCRdb stores just in-frame clones and leaves some out. The sample has 150,000 to 200,000 clones, approximately 72% seen once. Sequencing input: PBMCs. The receptors here all came from a female donor in good health and CMV-seronegative.

The gene calls are TRBV6-4 and TRBJ1-1; TRBD1 matches at 8 bases. CDR3 length: 14 amino acids. The J segment lost 5 bases and the V segment lost 4 bases, leaving 6 bases of the junction unmatched. CDR1 and CDR2 (germline): MRHNA, SNTAGT. The CDR3: CASSATQGETEAFF. CDR3 DNA: TGTGCCAGCAGTGCAACACAGGGGGAGACTGAAGCTTTCTTT.

J is TRBJ2-7 and V is TRBV28; the match to TRBD1 covers 11 bases. CDR1 and CDR2 (germline): MDHEN, SYDVKM. With V trimmed by 4 bases and J by 6 bases, 11 bases remained unmatched. This CDR3 has 16 residues. The CDR3 loop is CASSSIRDRGTFEQYF. The CDR3 nucleotides read TGTGCCAGCAGTTCCATCCGGGACAGGGGGACGTTCGAGCAGTACTTC.

This clone showed up just once. The CDR3 DNA reads TGTGCCAGCAGCTTAACAGACAGGGTAGCAGAAAAACTGTTTTTT. It yields the protein CASSLTDRVAEKLFF. The chain carries TRBV11-2 and TRBJ1-4; 7 bases map to TRBD1. Trimming removed 2 bases from V and 8 bases from J; junction bases left unmatched: 8. The CDR3 loop spans 15 amino acids. Germline CDR1 reads SGHAT; CDR2 reads FQNNGV.

The V and J genes are TRBV6-5 and TRBJ2-7, with TRBD1 as a possible D gene (6 bases). The germline V gene has CDR1 MNHEY and CDR2 SVGAGI. V lost 0 bases, J lost 3 bases, and 15 bases lay in between. This CDR3 contains 16 residues. The CDR3 nucleotides are TGTGCCAGCAGTTACTCGAACCAGGGGACCCTCTACGAGCAGTACTTC. Translating gives CASSYSNQGTLYEQYF.

The V call is TRBV6-4, the J call TRBJ2-3, with 13 bases aligning to TRBD2. CDR3 size: 17 residues. V lost 4 bases to trimming and J lost 6 bases; unmatched junction nucleotides: 10. Germline-derived CDR1 and CDR2 are MRHNA and SNTAGT. CDR3 in amino acids: CASSAGLAGSQRDTQYF. The CDR3 nucleotides read TGTGCCAGCAGTGCGGGACTAGCGGGGTCACAAAGGGATACGCAGTATTTT.

The chain employs TRBV2 and TRBJ2-6; 9 bases are shared with TRBD1. J was trimmed by 2 bases and V by 4 bases; bases with no gene match: 6. In germline, CDR1 is SNHLY, CDR2 FYNNEI. This CDR3 has 17 residues. The DNA for the CDR3 is TGTGCCAGCAGTGTAGGACAGGGGTTGCCTGGGGCCAACGTCCTGACTTTC. Its translation: CASSVGQGLPGANVLTF.

The chain recombines TRBV6-6 with TRBJ1-2; D may be TRBD1 (5 bases). Trimming shortened V by 2 bases and J by 3 bases, and 10 bases separated the two germline ends. The CDR3 contains 14 residues. Germline V gives CDR1 MNHNY, CDR2 SVGAGI (reference sequence). The CDR3 region has the DNA TGTGCCAGCAGTTACGGGGCCCTCGACTATGGCTACACCTTC. It codes for CASSYGALDYGYTF.

This rearrangement joins TRBV10-2 to TRBJ1-3, with D uncertain. Germline-derived CDR1 and CDR2 are WSHSY and SAAADI. This CDR3 is built from 15 residues. The V and J ends lost 0 bases and 4 bases respectively, with 10 bases between them. DNA for the CDR3: TGCGCCAGCAGTGAGTCTTGGGAGCTGGGAAACACCATATATTTT. It is translated as CASSESWELGNTIYF.

This clone was seen once. The genes are TRBV18 and TRBJ1-1, with TRBD1 matching 10 bases. The V and J ends lost 3 bases and 0 bases, in that order; junction bases with no gene match: 7. In germline, CDR1 is KGHSH, CDR2 LQKENI. CDR3 size: 17 residues. The CDR3: CASSPLGTGVMNTEAFF. The DNA for the CDR3 is TGTGCCAGCTCACCGTTGGGGACAGGGGTCATGAACACTGAAGCTTTCTTT. The entire variable domain, with the rest obtained from reference TRBV18 and TRBJ1-1, is as follows: NAGVMQNPRHLVRRRGQEARLRCSPMKGHSHVYWYRQLPEEGLKFMVYLQKENIIDESGMPKERFSAEFPKEGPSILRIQQVVRGDSAAYFCASSPLGTGVMNTEAFFGQGTRLTVV.

The CDR3 region has the DNA TGTGCCAGCAGCCGTGGACAGGCCATAGCTTTCTTT. Translating gives CASSRGQAIAFF. The chain links TRBV5-4 to TRBJ1-1; TRBD1 agrees at 7 bases. V was clipped by 4 bases and J by 10 bases; unmatched bases: 7. The CDR3 sequence is 12 residues long. Per the germline V gene, CDR1 is SGHNT and CDR2 is YYREEE (reference sequence).

This chain uses TRBV20-1 with TRBJ2-7; 9 bases fit TRBD1. The CDR3 runs 11 residues. With V trimmed by 5 bases and J by 6 bases, 2 bases remained unmatched. Germline-derived CDR1 and CDR2 are DFQATT and SNEGSKA (reference sequence). The CDR3 protein is CSADRGSEQYF. The CDR3 DNA is TGCAGTGCTGACAGGGGGAGCGAGCAGTACTTC.

This clone was observed once. Its ends do not fully match the called genes, so a read error is possible. The same CDR3 is also encoded by other DNA sequences in this sample. The chain recombines TRBV7-2 with TRBJ2-1; D remains ambiguous. CDR1 is SGHTA and CDR2 is FQGNSA in the germline V gene. The CDR3 consists of 15 residues. CDR3 region: CASSLYNANYNEQFF. In DNA form, the CDR3 reads TGTGCCAGTAGCTTATATAATGCGAACTACAATGAGCAGTTCTTC.

This clone came up a few times. The chain is built from TRBV1 and TRBJ2-7; the D call in the table, TRBD1, was not verified against the DNA. TRBV1 is listed as a pseudogene. This CDR3 has 15 amino acids. The CDR3: CTSSQDKQGAYEQYF. CDR3 DNA: TGCACCAGCAGCCAAGATAAACAGGGGGCGTACGAGCAGTACTTC.

Remarks on this clone: This specimen includes other DNA sequences encoding the same CDR3. The V and J genes are TRBV1 and TRBJ1-2; no check of the table's D call, TRBD1, against the DNA was made. TRBV1 is a known pseudogene. The CDR3 loop spans 14 amino acids. CDR3 residues: CTSSPIKGNYGYTF. CDR3 sequence (DNA): TGCACCAGCAGCCCTATTAAGGGGAACTATGGCTACACCTTC.

This clone was counted between two and nine times. The chain employs TRBV29-1 and TRBJ2-5; 8 bases are a match to TRBD2. This CDR3 spans 15 amino acids. Germline V gene lookup returns CDR1 SQVTM and CDR2 ANQGSEA. V lost 0 bases, J lost 2 bases, and 5 bases stayed unmatched. CDR3: CSVEDPLAVQETQYF. CDR3 coding DNA: TGCAGCGTTGAAGATCCACTAGCGGTACAAGAGACCCAGTACTTC.

The chain is built from TRBV7-9 and TRBJ1-4; 8 bases are shared with TRBD1. The germline V gene encodes CDR1 SEHNR and CDR2 FQNEAQ (reference sequence). This CDR3 is built from 15 residues. Losses at the gene ends were 4 bases for V and 4 bases for J; bases not matched to a gene: 5. For the CDR3, the DNA is TGTGCCAGCAGCTACCCGGGACAGGTTAATGAAAAACTGTTTTTT. It codes for CASSYPGQVNEKLFF. Based on the CDR3 plus reference TRBV7-9 and TRBJ1-4, the full variable domain is DTGVSQNPRHKITKRGQNVTFRCDPISEHNRLYWYRQTLGQGPEFLTYFQNEAQLEKSRLLSDRFSAERPKGSFSTLEIQRTEQGDSAMYLCASSYPGQVNEKLFFGSGTQLSVL.

The rearrangement links TRBV2 to TRBJ1-6; 7 bases match TRBD1. The trim removed 6 bases at V and 6 bases at J, leaving 5 bases unmatched. Germline values: CDR1 SNHLY, CDR2 FYNNEI. The CDR3 sequence is 14 residues long. CDR3 sequence: CASRGPGGNSPLHF. CDR3 DNA sequence: TGTGCCAGCAGGGGCCCAGGGGGTAATTCACCCCTCCACTTT. The complete variable domain, with remaining parts taken from reference TRBV2 and TRBJ1-6, reads EPEVTQTPSHQVTQMGQEVILRCVPISNHLYFYWYRQILGQKVEFLVSFYNNEISEKSEIFDDQFSVERPDGSNFTLKIRSTKLEDSAMYFCASRGPGGNSPLHFGNGTRLTVT.

This rearrangement joins TRBV14 to TRBJ1-2; D unclear. This CDR3 contains 15 residues. CDR1 is SGHDN, CDR2 FVKESK, per germline. V lost 0 bases and J 8 bases, leaving 16 bases between the germline ends. The chain's CDR3 is CASSQDNIYSRGYTF. In DNA, the CDR3 is TGTGCCAGCAGCCAAGATAACATCTACTCTAGGGGCTACACCTTC.

The CDR3 is CASSTEIYQPQHF. As DNA, the CDR3 is TGTGCCAGCAGTACAGAGATTTATCAGCCCCAGCATTTT. The chain joins TRBV6-1 to TRBJ1-5, with D uncertain. V lost 5 bases to trimming and J lost 5 bases, with 10 bases between them. The CDR3 loop spans 13 amino acids. Germline CDR1 and CDR2: MNHNS and SASEGT.

V gene TRBV6-7 combines with J gene TRBJ1-5; TRBD1 is a possible D gene (5 bases). TRBV6-7 is designated an ORF whose function remains uncertain. The CDR3 is 13 residues long. V shed 10 bases and J shed 2 bases, with 12 bases lying between them. CDR3 protein: CANLRGGNQPQHF. DNA for the CDR3: TGTGCCAACCTTAGGGGTGGCAATCAGCCCCAGCATTTT.

This chain links TRBV5-1 with TRBJ2-7, with TRBD2 identical over 7 bases. Germline values: CDR1 SGHRS, CDR2 YFSETQ. The CDR3 is 16 residues long. V dropped 0 bases and J dropped 4; count of bases not matched to a gene: 10. The CDR3 DNA is TGCGCCAGCAGCTTGGCTGTTCCCGCGGGAGAATACGAGCAGTACTTC. Its translation: CASSLAVPAGEYEQYF. The full variable domain, in which reference TRBV5-1 and TRBJ2-7 provide the parts outside the CDR3, is KAGVTQTPRYLIKTRGQQVTLSCSPISGHRSVSWYQQTPGQGLQFLFEYFSETQRNKGNFPGRFSGRQFSNSRSEMNVSTLELGDSALYLCASSLAVPAGEYEQYFGPGTRLTVT.

The V and J genes are TRBV27 and TRBJ1-1; 7 nucleotides line up with TRBD1. CDR1 and CDR2 (germline): MNHEY, SMNVEV (reference sequence). J was trimmed by 5 bases and V by 2 bases; bases with no gene match: 8. The CDR3 is 15 amino acids. CDR3 in amino acids: CASSLRRGLQTEAFF. The CDR3 coding sequence is TGTGCCAGCAGTTTAAGGAGGGGGCTTCAGACTGAAGCTTTCTTT.

This clone appeared a few times. The chain links TRBV2 to TRBJ1-5, with 7 bases that match TRBD1. The CDR3 has 15 amino acids. V was clipped by 6 bases and J by 7 bases; unmatched bases: 12. Germline V gene sequence: CDR1 SNHLY, CDR2 FYNNEI. The CDR3 is CASSPRGMLGQPQHF. The CDR3 DNA reads TGTGCCAGCAGCCCCAGGGGGATGTTAGGCCAGCCCCAGCATTTT. Complete variable domain (other parts from reference TRBV2 and TRBJ1-5): EPEVTQTPSHQVTQMGQEVILRCVPISNHLYFYWYRQILGQKVEFLVSFYNNEISEKSEIFDDQFSVERPDGSNFTLKIRSTKLEDSAMYFCASSPRGMLGQPQHFGDGTRLSIL.

J is TRBJ1-5 and V is TRBV6-1; a weak D match, TRBD1 (5 bases). Germline CDR1 and CDR2: MNHNS and SASEGT. V lost 2 bases to trimming and J lost 3 bases, with 17 bases between them. This CDR3 contains 17 residues. The CDR3 protein is CASSESVTGLFNQPQHF. The CDR3 DNA follows: TGTGCCAGCAGTGAAAGCGTTACAGGTCTATTCAATCAGCCCCAGCATTTT.